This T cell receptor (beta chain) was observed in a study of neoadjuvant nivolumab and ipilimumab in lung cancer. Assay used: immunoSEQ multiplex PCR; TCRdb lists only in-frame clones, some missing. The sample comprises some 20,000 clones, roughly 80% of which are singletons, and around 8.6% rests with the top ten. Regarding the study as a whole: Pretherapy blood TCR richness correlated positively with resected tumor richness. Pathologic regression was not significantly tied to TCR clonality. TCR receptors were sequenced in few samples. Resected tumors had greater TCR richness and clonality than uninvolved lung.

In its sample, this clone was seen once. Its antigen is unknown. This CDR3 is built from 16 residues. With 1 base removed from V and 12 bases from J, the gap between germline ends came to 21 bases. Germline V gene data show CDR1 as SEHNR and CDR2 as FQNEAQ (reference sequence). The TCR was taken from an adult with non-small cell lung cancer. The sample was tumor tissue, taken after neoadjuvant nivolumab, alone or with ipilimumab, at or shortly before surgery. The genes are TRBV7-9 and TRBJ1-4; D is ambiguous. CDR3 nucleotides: TGTGCCAGCAGCTTAGTCGGGCGAGCCAGCCCTGAGGAACTGTTTTTT. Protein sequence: CASSLVGRASPEELFF. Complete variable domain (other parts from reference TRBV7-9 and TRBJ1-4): DTGVSQNPRHKITKRGQNVTFRCDPISEHNRLYWYRQTLGQGPEFLTYFQNEAQLEKSRLLSDRFSAERPKGSFSTLEIQRTEQGDSAMYLCASSLVGRASPEELFFGSGTQLSVL.